This TCR beta chain was profiled in a study of blood T cell repertoires in COVID-19. Study in general: Sources were T cells, B-cell-depleted T cells, or PBMCs; the material itself was cDNA or gDNA.

The CDR3 totals 18 residues. Germline V gene lookup returns CDR1 LGHDT and CDR2 YNNKEL (reference sequence). Trimming took off 1 base at V and 3 bases at J, with 21 bases between the two ends. The authors' processing: Quantification of nucleated cells was approximated via reference gene primer amplification. Assay: immunoSEQ multiplex PCR; the TCRdb copy retains only in-frame clones and omits some. That table furnishes V, J and clone size, whereas the DNA furnished D and trimming. The sample consists of 200,000 to 250,000 clones, approximately 80% of them appearing once. This study enrolled people aged about 18 to 95 from about 26 US geographic areas. In assigning cohorts, the study relied on participant-reported clinical history.

Sequencing input: PBMCs or T cells enriched from blood (not recorded which). The sequence came from a woman in her fifties or sixties with acute COVID-19. The chain couples TRBV3-1 (or the pseudogene TRBV3-2) to TRBJ2-5; perhaps TRBD1 as D (6 bases). CDR3 DNA sequence: TGTGCCAGCAGCCAAGGAAACCCAGGGGCAAGTGGGAAAGAGACCCAGTACTTC. It translates to CASSQGNPGASGKETQYF.